Following are 27 T cell receptor beta chains from one sample sequenced in a study of cytomegalovirus exposure and HLA in healthy donors. In the PCR, 60 Vbeta and 13 Jbeta primers were used. Only in-frame clones appear in the TCRdb table, and some are missing; sequencing was by immunoSEQ multiplex PCR. The repertoire consists of tens of thousands of clones, with over 60% occurring once and the leading ten covering around 3.4%. Sequenced sample: PBMCs. The receptors were gathered from a woman aged 30 to 39 in good health and CMV-seronegative.

This rearrangement joins TRBV29-1 to TRBJ2-3; a weak D match, TRBD1 (6 bases). V shed 6 bases and J shed 5 bases, with 9 bases lying between them. CDR3 size: 11 residues. Germline lookup yields CDR1 SQVTM and CDR2 ANQGSEA. This chain's CDR3 is CSVLRGDTQYF. As DNA, the CDR3 is TGCAGCGTGCTCAGGGGAGATACGCAGTATTTT.

J is TRBJ1-1 and V is TRBV9; TRBD1 aligns across 8 bases. The CDR3 runs to 16 residues. With V trimmed by 5 bases and J by 1 base, 10 bases remained unmatched. Germline-derived CDR1 and CDR2 are SGDLS and YYNGEE. As DNA, the CDR3 is TGTGCCAGCAGTGCTCCAGGGGGCTACAAGAACACTGAAGCTTTCTTT. Translated, it gives CASSAPGGYKNTEAFF.

The chain has TRBV7-2 and TRBJ1-6, with 7 positions matching TRBD1. Germline CDR1 SGHTA, CDR2 FQGNSA. With V trimmed by 5 bases and J by 9 bases, 7 bases remained unmatched. The CDR3 totals 14 residues. CDR3 coding DNA: TGTGCCAGCAGCACAGGGGTTTTCGCTTCACCCCTCCACTTT. It is translated as CASSTGVFASPLHF. The whole variable domain, remainder taken from reference TRBV7-2 and TRBJ1-6, is GAGVSQSPSNKVTEKGKDVELRCDPISGHTALYWYRQSLGQGLEFLIYFQGNSAPDKSGLPSDRFSAERTGGSVSTLTIQRTQQEDSAVYLCASSTGVFASPLHFGNGTRLTVT.

The V gene is TRBV19, the J gene TRBJ2-1; the match to TRBD2 covers 8 bases. V shed 2 bases and J 2 bases; nucleotides not matched to a gene: 2. This CDR3 region has 15 residues. From germline, CDR1 is LNHDA and CDR2 SQIVND (reference sequence). In DNA, the CDR3 is TGTGCCAGTAGTATAAGTAGCGGGGCCTACAATGAGCAGTTCTTC. Residues: CASSISSGAYNEQFF.

The chain has TRBV7-9 and TRBJ1-6; D might be TRBD1 (6 bases). Germline CDR1 SEHNR, CDR2 FQNEAQ (reference sequence). There are 15 residues in the CDR3. The V gene lost 5 bases and the J gene lost 7 bases, with 15 bases spanning the gap. The CDR3 sequence: CASSPSEGGNSPLHF. Written as DNA, the CDR3 is TGTGCCAGCAGCCCGTCGGAGGGGGGGAATTCACCCCTCCACTTT.

The chain couples TRBV27 to TRBJ2-3; TRBD1 is a possible D gene (5 bases). V was trimmed by 8 bases and J by 3 bases, leaving 12 bases between them. Germline V CDR1 and CDR2: MNHEY, SMNVEV (reference sequence). CDR3 size: 13 residues. The CDR3 sequence: CASCQGGTDTQYF. In DNA, the CDR3 is TGTGCCAGCTGTCAGGGTGGGACAGATACGCAGTATTTT.

The rearrangement uses TRBV5-6 and TRBJ2-7; 10 nucleotides agree with TRBD1. CDR3 length equals 16 residues. Germline lookup yields CDR1 SGHDT and CDR2 YYEEEE. Trimming took 4 bases from V and 0 from J; bases not matched to a gene: 7. Here the CDR3 reads CASSRKTGGHSYEQYF. In DNA, the CDR3 is TGTGCCAGCAGCCGAAAGACAGGGGGCCACTCCTACGAGCAGTACTTC.

The sample holds a few counts of this clone. The chain combines TRBV6-4 with TRBJ1-5; TRBD1 might be the D (5 bases). The CDR3 loop spans 13 amino acids. V was trimmed by 3 bases and J by 8 bases, leaving 11 bases between them. The V gene's germline CDR1 is MRHNA and CDR2 SNTAGT. CDR3 nucleotides: TGTGCCAGCAGTGAGTCAGGGAATGAGCCCCAGCATTTT. Translated: CASSESGNEPQHF.

This clone has only a few counts. The chain couples TRBV28 to TRBJ1-6; 8 bases fit TRBD1. Per the germline V gene, CDR1 is MDHEN and CDR2 is SYDVKM. V lost 3 bases to trimming and J lost 7 bases; unmatched junction nucleotides: 5. This CDR3 has 15 amino acids. CDR3 amino acids: CASSFLQGANSPLHF. The DNA for the CDR3 is TGTGCCAGCAGTTTTCTTCAGGGGGCGAATTCACCCCTCCACTTT.

V usage is TRBV29-1 and J usage is TRBJ2-1; 16 nucleotides match TRBD2. The CDR3 sequence is 14 residues long. The V and J ends lost 8 bases and 7 bases, in that order; junction bases with no gene match: 5. Germline lookup yields CDR1 SQVTM and CDR2 ANQGSEA. The CDR3: CSPLGLAGGNEQFF. The CDR3, as DNA: TGCAGCCCCTTGGGACTAGCGGGAGGGAATGAGCAGTTCTTC.

The chain combines TRBV30 with TRBJ2-5; the match to TRBD2 covers 9 bases. CDR1 and CDR2 (germline): GTSNPN, SVGIG (reference sequence). The trim removed 3 bases at V and 4 bases at J, leaving 6 bases unmatched. The CDR3 totals 14 residues. This CDR3 reads CAWSTAGGPETQYF. The CDR3 bases are TGTGCCTGGAGCACAGCGGGGGGCCCAGAGACCCAGTACTTC.

This chain joins TRBV30 and TRBJ1-2; TRBD1 might be the D (6 bases). Germline assignment: CDR1 GTSNPN and CDR2 SVGIG (reference sequence). The germline V and J ends were trimmed by 0 bases and 5 bases, with 19 bases remaining between them. CDR3 length: 16 amino acids. CDR3 bases: TGTGCCTGGAGTGTACTATGGGGGGGGCGCGCTTATGGCTACACCTTC. The encoded protein is CAWSVLWGGRAYGYTF. Together with reference TRBV30 and TRBJ1-2, the CDR3 gives the full variable domain: SQTIHQWPATLVQPVGSPLSLECTVEGTSNPNLYWYRQAAGRGLQLLFYSVGIGQISSEVPQNLSASRPQDRQFILSSKKLLLSDSGFYLCAWSVLWGGRAYGYTFGSGTRLTVV.

The V call is TRBV5-4, the J call TRBJ1-1, with 7 nucleotides matching TRBD1. CDR1 is SGHNT and CDR2 is YYREEE in the germline V gene (reference sequence). V trimming: 4 bases; J trimming: 0 bases; junction bases outside the gene matches: 6. The CDR3 extends over 15 amino acids. CDR3 DNA: TGTGCCAGCAGCGTTCACAGGGGACTGAACACTGAAGCTTTCTTT. Amino acids: CASSVHRGLNTEAFF. Combining the CDR3 with reference TRBV5-4 and TRBJ1-1 gives the whole variable domain ETGVTQSPTHLIKTRGQQVTLRCSSQSGHNTVSWYQQALGQGPQFIFQYYREEENGRGNFPPRFSGLQFPNYSSELNVNALELDDSALYLCASSVHRGLNTEAFFGQGTRLTVV.

The chain carries TRBV6-1 and TRBJ1-2; 9 bases line up with TRBD1. J was trimmed by 6 bases and V by 1 base; bases with no gene match: 3. This CDR3 contains 14 residues. Germline V gene lookup returns CDR1 MNHNS and CDR2 SASEGT. The CDR3 region is CASSEVGTGNGYTF. The DNA for the CDR3 is TGTGCCAGCAGTGAAGTCGGGACAGGGAATGGCTACACCTTC.

The chain links TRBV6-1 to TRBJ2-7; 7 bases align to TRBD1. The length of the CDR3 is 15 residues. The junction had 10 bases not matched to a gene; V was cut back by 6 bases and J by 2 bases. The germline V gene encodes CDR1 MNHNS and CDR2 SASEGT. The CDR3 sequence: CASREALGTAYEQYF. The CDR3 nucleotides are TGTGCCAGCAGGGAGGCCCTCGGGACAGCCTACGAGCAGTACTTC.

V is TRBV10-2 and J is TRBJ2-2; 7 bases match TRBD2. CDR3 length equals 15 residues. Germline V gene data show CDR1 as WSHSY and CDR2 as SAAADI. Trimming took 4 bases from V and 0 from J; bases not matched to a gene: 2. The CDR3 here is CASSVGGANTGELFF. CDR3 in DNA: TGCGCCAGCAGTGTGGGAGGGGCGAACACCGGGGAGCTGTTTTTT.

The genes are TRBV11-2 and TRBJ1-2; 12 bases agree with TRBD1. This CDR3 comprises 15 residues. V shed 5 bases, J shed 8 bases, and the junction held 9 bases outside the gene matches. Germline CDR1 reads SGHAT; CDR2 reads FQNNGV. The CDR3 spells CASSPGTGGAGGYTF. CDR3 sequence (DNA): TGTGCCAGCAGCCCTGGGACAGGGGGCGCGGGAGGCTACACCTTC.

The V call is TRBV7-9, the J call TRBJ2-7; D is perhaps TRBD2 (5 bases). V dropped 3 bases and J dropped 3 bases, with 12 bases sitting between them. CDR3 size: 14 residues. Looked up from germline, CDR1 is SEHNR and CDR2 is FQNEAQ (reference sequence). The CDR3 sequence is CASSFGGLSYEQYF. DNA of the CDR3: TGTGCCAGCAGCTTTGGAGGTTTGAGCTACGAGCAGTACTTC.

This chain's CDR3 is CASSVGGTGRNYGYTF. CDR3 nucleotides: TGTGCCAGCAGCGTAGGAGGCACAGGGCGAAACTATGGCTACACCTTC. The gene calls are TRBV9 and TRBJ1-2, with D maybe TRBD1 (6 bases). Germline CDR1 is SGDLS and CDR2 is YYNGEE. This CDR3 contains 16 residues. Trimming cost V 0 bases and J 2 bases, with 14 bases left between them.

The chain uses TRBV28 and TRBJ1-2; TRBD1 is a possible D gene (5 bases). CDR1 MDHEN and CDR2 SYDVKM come from the germline V gene. The V gene lost 6 bases and the J gene lost 5 bases, with 13 bases spanning the gap. The CDR3 covers 13 residues. Written as DNA, the CDR3 is TGTGCCAGCAGCTCGGACGGGGGTTATGGCTACACCTTC. The encoded protein is CASSSDGGYGYTF.

The chain employs TRBV30 and TRBJ1-6; perhaps TRBD1 as D (6 bases). Germline assignment: CDR1 GTSNPN and CDR2 SVGIG (reference sequence). CDR3 length equals 13 residues. Trimming stripped 5 bases from V and 7 bases from J, with 12 bases between. CDR3 bases: TGTGCCTGGGCAGGGGTCGCGAATTCACCCCTCCACTTT. It translates to CAWAGVANSPLHF.

The chain recombines TRBV27 with TRBJ1-1; D is unresolved. The CDR3 runs to 13 residues. Germline CDR1 and CDR2: MNHEY and SMNVEV (reference sequence). V was trimmed by 8 bases and J by 4 bases, leaving 14 bases between them. In DNA form, the CDR3 reads TGTGCCAGCTGGTATGGGTCGGGCACTGAAGCTTTCTTT. Amino acids: CASWYGSGTEAFF.

This chain uses TRBV6-1 with TRBJ1-4; a possible D gene is TRBD1 (6 bases). Germline CDR1 is MNHNS and CDR2 is SASEGT. CDR3 length equals 15 residues. The V end was cut by 0 bases, the J end by 4 bases, with 9 bases between. CDR3 in amino acids: CASSEAAGVNEKLFF. CDR3 bases: TGTGCCAGCAGTGAAGCGGCAGGGGTTAATGAAAAACTGTTTTTT.

The chain has TRBV6-1 and TRBJ2-7; D is possibly TRBD2 (6 bases). Germline V lookup: CDR1 MNHNS, CDR2 SASEGT. The V end lost 1 base, the J end lost 0 bases, and 10 bases lay between the germline ends. The CDR3 totals 15 residues. The CDR3 DNA reads as TGTGCCAGCAGTGAAGGGACCGGGAGCTCCTACGAGCAGTACTTC. As protein: CASSEGTGSSYEQYF.

This chain connects TRBV18 to TRBJ2-5; D possibly corresponds to TRBD2 (6 bases). This CDR3 contains 14 residues. With 4 bases removed from V and 1 base from J, the gap between germline ends came to 10 bases. In germline, CDR1 is KGHSH, CDR2 LQKENI. In DNA, the CDR3 is TGTGCCAGCTCACAGACTAGATTCCAAGAGACCCAGTACTTC. Translation gives CASSQTRFQETQYF.

The chain is built from TRBV2 and TRBJ1-5, with D uncertain. The CDR3 has 13 amino acids. The V and J ends lost 7 bases and 0 bases respectively, with 7 bases between them. Germline-derived CDR1 and CDR2 are SNHLY and FYNNEI. In DNA form, the CDR3 reads TGTGCCAGCAACAGAGATAGCAATCAGCCCCAGCATTTT. Its protein product is CASNRDSNQPQHF. Using reference TRBV2 and TRBJ1-5 for the parts outside the CDR3, the full variable domain is EPEVTQTPSHQVTQMGQEVILRCVPISNHLYFYWYRQILGQKVEFLVSFYNNEISEKSEIFDDQFSVERPDGSNFTLKIRSTKLEDSAMYFCASNRDSNQPQHFGDGTRLSIL.

The chain has TRBV28 and TRBJ2-7; TRBD1 matches at 7 bases. The V gene end was trimmed by 8 bases and the J gene end by 2 bases; junction bases not matched to a gene: 6. This CDR3 region has 13 residues. The germline CDR1 and CDR2 sequences are MDHEN and SYDVKM. CDR3 nucleotides: TGTGCCAGCGGACGGGACAGCACCTACGAGCAGTACTTC. This translates into CASGRDSTYEQYF.